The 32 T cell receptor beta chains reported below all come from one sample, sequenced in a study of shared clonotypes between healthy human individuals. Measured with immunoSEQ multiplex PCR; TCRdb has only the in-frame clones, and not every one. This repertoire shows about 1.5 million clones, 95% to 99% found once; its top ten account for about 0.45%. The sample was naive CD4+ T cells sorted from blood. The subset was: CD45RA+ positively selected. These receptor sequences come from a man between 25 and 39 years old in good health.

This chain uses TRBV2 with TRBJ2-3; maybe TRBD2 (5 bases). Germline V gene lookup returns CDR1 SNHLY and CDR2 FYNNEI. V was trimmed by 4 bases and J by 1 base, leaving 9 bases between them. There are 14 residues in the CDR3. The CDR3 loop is CASSVGVGTDTQYF. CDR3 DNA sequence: TGTGCCAGCAGTGTCGGGGTAGGCACAGATACGCAGTATTTT.

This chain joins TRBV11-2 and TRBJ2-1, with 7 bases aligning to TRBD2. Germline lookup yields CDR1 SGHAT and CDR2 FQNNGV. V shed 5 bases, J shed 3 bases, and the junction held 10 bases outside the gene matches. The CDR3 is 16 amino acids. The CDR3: CASSQDTSVIYNEQFF. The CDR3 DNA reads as TGTGCCAGCAGCCAGGACACTAGCGTAATCTACAATGAGCAGTTCTTC.

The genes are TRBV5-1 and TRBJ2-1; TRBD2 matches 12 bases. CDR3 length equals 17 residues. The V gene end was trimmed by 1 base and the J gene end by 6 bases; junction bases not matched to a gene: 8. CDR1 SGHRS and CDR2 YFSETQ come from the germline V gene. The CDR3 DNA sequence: TGCGCCAGCAGCTTGTCCGGGGGACTAGCGGGCCTCAATGAGCAGTTCTTC. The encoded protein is CASSLSGGLAGLNEQFF.

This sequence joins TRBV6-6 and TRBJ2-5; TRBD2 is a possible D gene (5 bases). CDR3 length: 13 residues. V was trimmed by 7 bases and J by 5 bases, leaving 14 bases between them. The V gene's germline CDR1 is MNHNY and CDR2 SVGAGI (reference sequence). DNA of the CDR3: TGTGCCAGCACCGGACCCCCGGGGGAGACCCAGTACTTC. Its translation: CASTGPPGETQYF.

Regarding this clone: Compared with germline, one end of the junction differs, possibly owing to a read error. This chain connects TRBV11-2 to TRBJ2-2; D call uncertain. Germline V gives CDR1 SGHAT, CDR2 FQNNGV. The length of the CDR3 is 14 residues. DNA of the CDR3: TGTGCCAGCAGCCTAGATGGGGTCACCGGGGAGCTGTTTTTT. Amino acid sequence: CASSLDGVTGELFF.

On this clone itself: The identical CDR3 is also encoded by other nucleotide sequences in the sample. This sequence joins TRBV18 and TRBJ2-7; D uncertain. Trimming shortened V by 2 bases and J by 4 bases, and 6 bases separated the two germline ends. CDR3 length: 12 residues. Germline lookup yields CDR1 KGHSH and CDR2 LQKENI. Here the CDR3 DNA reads TGTGCCAGCTCACCAGCCGGGTACGAGCAGTACTTC. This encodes CASSPAGYEQYF.

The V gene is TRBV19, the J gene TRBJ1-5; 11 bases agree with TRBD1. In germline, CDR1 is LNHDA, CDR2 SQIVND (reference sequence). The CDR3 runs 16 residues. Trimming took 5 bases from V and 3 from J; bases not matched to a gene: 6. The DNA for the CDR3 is TGTGCCAGTAGTGATCCGGACAGGGGGCACAATCAGCCCCAGCATTTT. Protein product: CASSDPDRGHNQPQHF. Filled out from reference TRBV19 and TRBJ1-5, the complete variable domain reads DGGITQSPKYLFRKEGQNVTLSCEQNLNHDAMYWYRQDPGQGLRLIYYSQIVNDFQKGDIAEGYSVSREKKESFPLTVTSAQKNPTAFYLCASSDPDRGHNQPQHFGDGTRLSIL.

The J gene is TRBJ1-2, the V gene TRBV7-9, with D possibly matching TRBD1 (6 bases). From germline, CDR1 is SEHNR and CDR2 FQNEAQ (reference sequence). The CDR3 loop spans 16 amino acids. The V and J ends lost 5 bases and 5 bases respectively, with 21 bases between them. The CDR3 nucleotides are TGTGCCAGCAGCCCCGAATGGGCGGGGGCCAATTATGGCTACACCTTC. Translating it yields CASSPEWAGANYGYTF.

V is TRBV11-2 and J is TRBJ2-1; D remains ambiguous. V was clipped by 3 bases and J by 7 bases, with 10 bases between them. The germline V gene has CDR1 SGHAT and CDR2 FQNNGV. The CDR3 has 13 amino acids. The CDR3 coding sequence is TGTGCCAGCAGCTTCTCCCTCTTAAATGAGCAGTTCTTC. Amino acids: CASSFSLLNEQFF.

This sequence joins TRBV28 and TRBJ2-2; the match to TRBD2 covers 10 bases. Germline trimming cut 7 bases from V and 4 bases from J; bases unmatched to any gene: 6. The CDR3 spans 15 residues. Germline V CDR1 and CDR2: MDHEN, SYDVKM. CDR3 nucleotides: TGTGCCAGCACCGGGACTAGCGACGGCACCGGGGAGCTGTTTTTT. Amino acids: CASTGTSDGTGELFF.

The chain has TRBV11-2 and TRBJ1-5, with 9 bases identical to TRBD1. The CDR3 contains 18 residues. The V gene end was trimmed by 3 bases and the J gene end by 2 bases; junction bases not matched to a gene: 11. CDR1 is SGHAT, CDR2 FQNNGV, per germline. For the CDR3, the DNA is TGTGCCAGCAGCTTTGGGACAGGGAATTCCCTCCGCAATCAGCCCCAGCATTTT. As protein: CASSFGTGNSLRNQPQHF.

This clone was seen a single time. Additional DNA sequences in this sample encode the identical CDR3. The CDR3 is CASSPGQGRGNTEAFF. The CDR3 bases are TGTGCCAGCTCACCAGGGCAGGGTAGGGGGAACACTGAAGCTTTCTTT. The genes are TRBV18 and TRBJ1-1, with TRBD1 as a possible D gene (5 bases). With 2 bases removed from V and 1 base from J, the gap between germline ends came to 14 bases. CDR3 length: 16 amino acids. The V gene's germline CDR1 is KGHSH and CDR2 LQKENI.

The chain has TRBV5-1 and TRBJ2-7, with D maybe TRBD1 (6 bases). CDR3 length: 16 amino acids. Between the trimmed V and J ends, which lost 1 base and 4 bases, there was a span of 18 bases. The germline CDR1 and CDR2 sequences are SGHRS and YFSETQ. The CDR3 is CASSLQTGSFAYEQYF. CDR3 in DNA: TGCGCCAGCAGCTTGCAAACAGGGAGTTTTGCATACGAGCAGTACTTC.

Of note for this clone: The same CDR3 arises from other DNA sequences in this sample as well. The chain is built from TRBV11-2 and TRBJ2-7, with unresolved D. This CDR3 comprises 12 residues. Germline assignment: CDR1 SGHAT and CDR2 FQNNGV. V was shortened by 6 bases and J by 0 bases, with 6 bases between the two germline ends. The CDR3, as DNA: TGTGCCAGCAGTTCGGACTCCTACGAGCAGTACTTC. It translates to CASSSDSYEQYF.

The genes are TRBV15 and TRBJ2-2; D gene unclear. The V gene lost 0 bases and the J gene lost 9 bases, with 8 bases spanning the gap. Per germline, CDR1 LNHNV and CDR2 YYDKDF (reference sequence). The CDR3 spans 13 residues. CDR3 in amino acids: CATSRESRRELFF. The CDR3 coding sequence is TGTGCCACCAGCAGAGAAAGTAGGCGGGAGCTGTTTTTT.

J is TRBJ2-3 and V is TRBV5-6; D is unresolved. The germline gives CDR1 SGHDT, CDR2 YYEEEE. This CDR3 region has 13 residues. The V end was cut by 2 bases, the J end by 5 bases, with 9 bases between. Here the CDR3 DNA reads TGTGCCAGCAGCTTATATTCGAGAGATACGCAGTATTTT. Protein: CASSLYSRDTQYF.

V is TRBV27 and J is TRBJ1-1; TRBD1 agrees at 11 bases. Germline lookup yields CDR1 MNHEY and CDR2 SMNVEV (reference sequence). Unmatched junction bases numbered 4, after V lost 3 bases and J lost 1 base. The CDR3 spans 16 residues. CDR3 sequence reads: CASSLRTGGWNTEAFF. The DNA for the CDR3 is TGTGCCAGCAGTTTGCGGACAGGGGGCTGGAACACTGAAGCTTTCTTT.

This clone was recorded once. In nucleotides, the CDR3 is TGTGCCAGCAGCTTAGGGGGCAAAGAGACCCAGTACTTC. This codes for CASSLGGKETQYF. V and J are TRBV11-3 and TRBJ2-5, with D possibly being TRBD1 (5 bases). The CDR3 is 13 amino acids. Germline assignment: CDR1 SGHNT and CDR2 YENEEA. Deletions cut 1 base from V and 3 bases from J, with 6 bases between.

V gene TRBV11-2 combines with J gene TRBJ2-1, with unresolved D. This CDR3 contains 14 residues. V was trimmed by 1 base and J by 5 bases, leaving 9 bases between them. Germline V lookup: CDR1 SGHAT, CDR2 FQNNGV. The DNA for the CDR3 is TGTGCCAGCAGCTTAGGATCCAGGAACAATGAGCAGTTCTTC. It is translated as CASSLGSRNNEQFF.

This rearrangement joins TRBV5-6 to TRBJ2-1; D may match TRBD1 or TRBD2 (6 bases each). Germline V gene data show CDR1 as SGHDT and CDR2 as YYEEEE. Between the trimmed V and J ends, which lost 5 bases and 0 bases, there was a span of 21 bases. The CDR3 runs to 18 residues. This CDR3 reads CASRGTPRGPISYNEQFF. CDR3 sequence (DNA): TGTGCCAGCAGGGGGACACCCCGGGGGCCAATCTCCTACAATGAGCAGTTCTTC.

The DNA of the CDR3 is TGTGCCAGCAGTTTAGTACTGGCGGGTGGAGAGCAGTACTTC. Translation: CASSLVLAGGEQYF. The rearrangement uses TRBV27 and TRBJ2-7, with D tentatively TRBD2 (5 bases). The CDR3 extends over 14 amino acids. Trimming pared 2 bases from V and 7 bases from J, leaving 15 bases between. CDR1 is MNHEY and CDR2 is SMNVEV in the germline V gene (reference sequence).

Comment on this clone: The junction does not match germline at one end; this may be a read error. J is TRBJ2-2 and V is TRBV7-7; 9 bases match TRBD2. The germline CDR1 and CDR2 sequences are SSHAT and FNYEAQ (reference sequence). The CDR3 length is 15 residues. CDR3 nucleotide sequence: TGTGCTAGCAGCTTAGCGGGAGTGGACACCGGGGAGCTGTTTTTT. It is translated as CASSLAGVDTGELFF.

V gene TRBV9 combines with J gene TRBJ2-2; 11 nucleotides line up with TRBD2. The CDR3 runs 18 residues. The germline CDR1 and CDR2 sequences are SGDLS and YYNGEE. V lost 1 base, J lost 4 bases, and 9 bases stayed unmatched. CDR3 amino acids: CASSVLAGGGSGTGELFF. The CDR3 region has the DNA TGTGCCAGCAGCGTACTAGCGGGAGGTGGGAGTGGCACCGGGGAGCTGTTTTTT.

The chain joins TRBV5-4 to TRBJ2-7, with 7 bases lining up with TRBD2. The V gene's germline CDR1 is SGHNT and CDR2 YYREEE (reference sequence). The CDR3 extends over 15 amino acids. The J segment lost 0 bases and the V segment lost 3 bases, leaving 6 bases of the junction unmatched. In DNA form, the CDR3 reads TGTGCCAGCAGCTCTAGCGGAGGAGGCTCCTACGAGCAGTACTTC. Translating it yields CASSSSGGGSYEQYF.

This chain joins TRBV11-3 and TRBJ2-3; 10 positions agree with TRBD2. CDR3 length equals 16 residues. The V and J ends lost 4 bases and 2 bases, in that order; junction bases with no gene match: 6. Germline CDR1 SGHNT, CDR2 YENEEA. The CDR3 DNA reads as TGTGCCAGCAGCTCCTCTAGCGGGGGACTCACAGATACGCAGTATTTT. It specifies CASSSSSGGLTDTQYF.

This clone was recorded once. CDR3 nucleotide sequence: TGTGCCAGCAGCAGGGACACAGGGCTATACGAGCAGTACTTC. Translated, it gives CASSRDTGLYEQYF. V and J are TRBV2 and TRBJ2-7, with D perhaps TRBD1 (6 bases). V lost 6 bases to trimming and J lost 4 bases, with 16 bases between them. CDR1 is SNHLY, CDR2 FYNNEI, per germline. The CDR3 loop spans 14 amino acids.

CDR3 coding DNA: TGCAGCGTTGATCCGACGGGGACAGGGGGCGTTAACGGGGAGCTGTTTTTT. Its protein product is CSVDPTGTGGVNGELFF. The V and J genes are TRBV29-1 and TRBJ2-2; 12 nucleotides line up with TRBD1. J was trimmed by 7 bases and V by 3 bases; bases with no gene match: 12. The CDR3 consists of 17 residues. Per the germline V gene, CDR1 is SQVTM and CDR2 is ANQGSEA.

In DNA form, the CDR3 reads TGTGCCAGCAGTGATAGCGGCCCGACGGTAGATACGCAGTATTTT. This encodes CASSDSGPTVDTQYF. V usage is TRBV2 and J usage is TRBJ2-3; a possible D gene is TRBD2 (6 bases). CDR1 and CDR2 from the germline V gene are SNHLY and FYNNEI. Between the trimmed V and J ends, which lost 3 bases and 5 bases, there was a span of 15 bases. There are 15 residues in the CDR3.

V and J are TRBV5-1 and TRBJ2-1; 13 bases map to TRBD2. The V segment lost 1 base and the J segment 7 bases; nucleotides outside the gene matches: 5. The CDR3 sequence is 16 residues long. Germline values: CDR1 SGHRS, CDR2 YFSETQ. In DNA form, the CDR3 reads TGCGCCAGCAGCTTGACTAGCGGGAGGGCCGAGAATGAGCAGTTCTTC. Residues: CASSLTSGRAENEQFF.

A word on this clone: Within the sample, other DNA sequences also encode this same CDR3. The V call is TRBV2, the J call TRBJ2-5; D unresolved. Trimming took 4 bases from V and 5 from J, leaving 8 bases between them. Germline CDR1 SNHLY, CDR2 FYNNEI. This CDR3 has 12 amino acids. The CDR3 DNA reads TGTGCCAGCAGTGTTGGCCCGGAGACCCAGTACTTC. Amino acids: CASSVGPETQYF.

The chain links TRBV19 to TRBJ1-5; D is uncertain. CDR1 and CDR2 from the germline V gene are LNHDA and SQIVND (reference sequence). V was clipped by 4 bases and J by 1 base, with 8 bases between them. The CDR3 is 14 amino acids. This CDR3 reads CASSKGSSNQPQHF. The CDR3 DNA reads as TGTGCCAGTAGTAAAGGCAGCAGCAATCAGCCCCAGCATTTT.

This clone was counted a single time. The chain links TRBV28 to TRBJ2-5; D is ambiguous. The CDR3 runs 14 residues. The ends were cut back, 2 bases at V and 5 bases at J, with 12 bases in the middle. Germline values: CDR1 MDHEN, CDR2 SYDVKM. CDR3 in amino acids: CASSLVVTPETQYF. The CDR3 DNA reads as TGTGCCAGCAGTTTAGTAGTTACACCGGAGACCCAGTACTTC. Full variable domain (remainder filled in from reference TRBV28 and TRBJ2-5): DVKVTQSSRYLVKRTGEKVFLECVQDMDHENMFWYRQDPGLGLRLIYFSYDVKMKEKGDIPEGYSVSREKKERFSLILESASTNQTSMYLCASSLVVTPETQYFGPGTRLLVL.